These T cell receptor beta chains were read from a single sample in a study of blood T cell repertoires in COVID-19. Sequenced by immunoSEQ multiplex PCR; TCRdb stores in-frame clones only, minus some. The sample includes 250,000 or so clones, about nine tenths of them seen just once. Sequenced input: peripheral blood. Receptors were obtained from a woman aged 40 to 50 who had recovered from COVID-19. The conserved cysteine and the conserved F or W are not part of the CDR3 here.

v_gene: TRBV10-2
j_gene: TRBJ2-7
CDR3aa: ASSDPRSEQY

v_gene: TRBV28
j_gene: TRBJ2-7
CDR3aa: ASSPTSGQPYEQY

v_gene: TRBV7-9
j_gene: TRBJ2-3
CDR3aa: ASSGSGRAVDTQY

v_gene: TRBV6-4
j_gene: TRBJ2-1
CDR3aa: ASSETSGSEQF

v_gene: TRBV11-2
j_gene: TRBJ2-7
CDR3aa: ASSLGASGSYEQY

v_gene: TRBV7-9
j_gene: TRBJ2-7
CDR3aa: ASSLVPTGVSYEQY

v_gene: TRBV7-8
j_gene: TRBJ2-1
CDR3aa: ASSRGLASFNEQF

v_gene: TRBV18
j_gene: TRBJ1-2
CDR3aa: ASSGTGGSNYGYT

v_gene: TRBV18
j_gene: TRBJ1-6
CDR3aa: ASSAGRRPSPLH

v_gene: TRBV3-1/TRBV3-2
j_gene: TRBJ2-1
CDR3aa: ASSLPRSSYNEQF

v_gene: TRBV11-2
j_gene: TRBJ2-3
CDR3aa: ASSLRRKTLGGTDTQY

v_gene: TRBV6-5
j_gene: TRBJ2-5
CDR3aa: ASSYSGTGAGETQY

v_gene: TRBV27
j_gene: TRBJ2-1
CDR3aa: ASSTTGGLARANEQF

v_gene: TRBV5-1
j_gene: TRBJ2-1
CDR3aa: ASSLAAGGSYNEQF

v_gene: TRBV10-1
j_gene: TRBJ2-5
CDR3aa: ASSHGLAGVETQY

v_gene: TRBV6-5
j_gene: TRBJ2-7
CDR3aa: ASSPLTGSYEQY

v_gene: TRBV6-5
j_gene: TRBJ1-5
CDR3aa: ASRLQEYGNQPQH

v_gene: TRBV19
j_gene: TRBJ1-5
CDR3aa: ASSTGQGGQPQH

v_gene: TRBV15
j_gene: TRBJ2-2
CDR3aa: ATSRASGEGNTGELF

v_gene: TRBV21-1
j_gene: TRBJ2-1
CDR3aa: ASSSPSVSYNEQF

v_gene: TRBV11-3
j_gene: TRBJ1-4
CDR3aa: ASSPTGVRGGLVEKLF

v_gene: TRBV3-1/TRBV3-2
j_gene: TRBJ2-3
CDR3aa: ASSQLAGGTDTQY

v_gene: TRBV28
j_gene: TRBJ2-1
CDR3aa: ASSLYASGRYNEQF

v_gene: TRBV19
j_gene: TRBJ1-5
CDR3aa: ASSIDRGTGTNNQPQH

v_gene: TRBV5-4
j_gene: TRBJ1-2
CDR3aa: ASSFGGGDRYT

v_gene: TRBV28
j_gene: TRBJ1-4
CDR3aa: ASSQTGGGEKLF

v_gene: TRBV9
j_gene: TRBJ2-1
CDR3aa: ASSEGLAGGHNEQF

v_gene: TRBV28
j_gene: TRBJ1-6
CDR3aa: ASIQTGSPFSPLH

v_gene: TRBV11-2
j_gene: TRBJ1-6
CDR3aa: ASRSTGNSPLH

v_gene: TRBV4-1
j_gene: TRBJ2-3
CDR3aa: ASSQEGAGGRADTQY

v_gene: TRBV12-3/TRBV12-4
j_gene: TRBJ2-7
CDR3aa: ASSFDRAEQY

v_gene: TRBV28
j_gene: TRBJ2-1
CDR3aa: ASDPGASGRGPSYNEQF

v_gene: TRBV11-3
j_gene: TRBJ2-3
CDR3aa: ASSSQDTQY

v_gene: TRBV18
j_gene: TRBJ2-3
CDR3aa: ASSPGTSGSDTQY

v_gene: TRBV7-2
j_gene: TRBJ2-1
CDR3aa: ASSLSKSSYNEQF

v_gene: TRBV12-3/TRBV12-4
j_gene: TRBJ2-7
CDR3aa: ASSFRGGYEQY

v_gene: TRBV27
j_gene: TRBJ1-5
CDR3aa: ASSSGQGRQPQH

v_gene: TRBV30
j_gene: TRBJ2-5
CDR3aa: AWMRPYQETQY

v_gene: TRBV4-1
j_gene: TRBJ1-2
CDR3aa: ASSQVQGAGGYT

v_gene: TRBV20-1
j_gene: TRBJ2-1
CDR3aa: SASDRAEQF

v_gene: TRBV30
j_gene: TRBJ2-7
CDR3aa: AWSLGSASYEQY

v_gene: TRBV27
j_gene: TRBJ2-3
CDR3aa: ASSLSSTVPTDTQY

v_gene: TRBV7-9
j_gene: TRBJ2-2
CDR3aa: ASSLALQGLWTGELF

v_gene: TRBV7-9
j_gene: TRBJ2-1
CDR3aa: ASSLGGLAGGHYNEQF

v_gene: TRBV6-6
j_gene: TRBJ1-5
CDR3aa: ASSYGDRAVQPQH

v_gene: TRBV25-1
j_gene: TRBJ2-2
CDR3aa: ASSEIGDSGTGELF

v_gene: TRBV30
j_gene: TRBJ2-5
CDR3aa: AWSVRLAGGETQY

v_gene: TRBV5-5
j_gene: TRBJ2-3
CDR3aa: ASSDTRDTDTQY

v_gene: TRBV10-3
j_gene: TRBJ1-2
CDR3aa: AISHRQSDYGYT

v_gene: TRBV5-1
j_gene: TRBJ2-2
CDR3aa: ASSLDGNTGELF